The 14 T cell receptor beta chains reported below all come from one sample, sequenced in a study of CD8 T cells in Susac syndrome. About 0.5 to 1 ug RNA was reverse transcribed with random hexamers. TCRdb called the immunoSEQ multiplex PCR reads again in MiXCR, with one record for every CDR3 protein. The sample lists 130,000 or so distinct CDR3 sequences; 96% were seen once. Sequenced material: CD4+ T cells from PBMCs. Receptors were obtained from a human donor with Susac syndrome.

This clonotype appeared a single time. J is TRBJ2-5 and V is TRBV15; D possibly corresponds to TRBD1 (5 bases). V lost 5 bases to trimming and J lost 4 bases, with 11 bases between them. Germline lookup yields CDR1 LNHNV and CDR2 YYDKDF (reference sequence). This CDR3 is 13 amino acids long. CDR3 in DNA: TGTGCCACCAGCCAGGGAAATGGAGAGACCCAGTACTTC. Protein sequence: CATSQGNGETQYF.

The chain combines TRBV6-5 with TRBJ2-7; weak D call: TRBD2 (6 bases). Germline CDR1 MNHEY, CDR2 SVGAGI. Trimming shortened V by 6 bases and J by 3 bases, and 12 bases separated the two germline ends. The length of the CDR3 is 13 residues. CDR3 protein: CASRLTGGYEQYF. As DNA, the CDR3 is TGTGCCAGCAGACTAACCGGGGGCTACGAGCAGTACTTC.

The gene calls are TRBV7-9 and TRBJ1-5; a possible D gene is TRBD1 (6 bases). The V end lost 1 base, the J end lost 6 bases, and 7 bases lay between the germline ends. Germline CDR1 is SEHNR and CDR2 is FQNEAQ (reference sequence). The CDR3 is made up of 13 amino acids. The CDR3 sequence: CASSLEGVQPQHF. CDR3 nucleotides: TGTGCCAGCAGCTTAGAGGGGGTTCAGCCCCAGCATTTT.

The genes are TRBV20-1 and TRBJ1-1, with D unclear. CDR1 is DFQATT and CDR2 is SNEGSKA in the germline V gene (reference sequence). CDR3 length: 12 amino acids. V was cut by 3 bases and J by 1 base, with 6 bases left in between. The DNA for the CDR3 is TGCAGTGCTAGTGAAGGGAACACTGAAGCTTTCTTT. Encoded protein: CSASEGNTEAFF.

J is TRBJ1-1 and V is TRBV10-3; no clear D gene. Germline V CDR1 and CDR2: ENHRY, SYGVKD. This CDR3 contains 12 residues. Between the trimmed V and J ends, which lost 2 bases and 6 bases, there was a span of 7 bases. CDR3 DNA: TGTGCCATCAGTGAGGGGTATGCTGAAGCTTTCTTT. Protein: CAISEGYAEAFF.

V usage is TRBV7-2 and J usage is TRBJ1-5, with 8 bases lining up with TRBD1. The V and J ends lost 4 bases and 3 bases, in that order; junction bases with no gene match: 5. Germline loops: CDR1 SGHTA, CDR2 FQGNSA. The CDR3 consists of 15 residues. The CDR3 loop reads CASSSDRGFNQPQHF. CDR3 nucleotides: TGTGCCAGCAGCTCCGACAGGGGATTCAATCAGCCCCAGCATTTT. The full variable domain, completed using reference TRBV7-2 and TRBJ1-5, is GAGVSQSPSNKVTEKGKDVELRCDPISGHTALYWYRQSLGQGLEFLIYFQGNSAPDKSGLPSDRFSAERTGGSVSTLTIQRTQQEDSAVYLCASSSDRGFNQPQHFGDGTRLSIL.

This clonotype was seen a handful of times. This sequence joins TRBV18 and TRBJ1-1, with a weak D call TRBD1 (6 bases). Germline V lookup: CDR1 KGHSH, CDR2 LQKENI. This CDR3 spans 13 amino acids. With 6 bases removed from V and 1 base from J, the gap between germline ends came to 9 bases. Written as DNA, the CDR3 is TGTGCCAGCTCCGAACAGGGGAACACTGAAGCTTTCTTT. Protein product: CASSEQGNTEAFF. The whole variable domain, filled in from reference TRBV18 and TRBJ1-1, reads NAGVMQNPRHLVRRRGQEARLRCSPMKGHSHVYWYRQLPEEGLKFMVYLQKENIIDESGMPKERFSAEFPKEGPSILRIQQVVRGDSAAYFCASSEQGNTEAFFGQGTRLTVV.

The chain couples TRBV18 to TRBJ1-2, with no clear D. From germline, CDR1 is KGHSH and CDR2 LQKENI. CDR3 length: 16 residues. V gave up 2 bases and J gave up 3 bases, with 16 bases separating them. CDR3 protein: CASSPSPLGNDYGYTF. CDR3 sequence (DNA): TGTGCCAGCTCACCATCCCCATTAGGGAACGACTATGGCTACACCTTC.

The chain carries TRBV5-1 and TRBJ1-2; D perhaps matches TRBD1 (5 bases). From germline, CDR1 is SGHRS and CDR2 YFSETQ. The CDR3 runs to 12 residues. V was clipped by 4 bases and J by 7 bases, with 11 bases between them. CDR3 coding DNA: TGCGCCAGCAGCGCTCGACAGTTTGGCTACACCTTC. It translates to CASSARQFGYTF.

The rearrangement uses TRBV24-1 and TRBJ1-3; D is perhaps TRBD1 (6 bases). Germline CDR1 is KGHDR and CDR2 is SFDVKD. Trimming pared 4 bases from V and 3 bases from J, leaving 9 bases between. The CDR3 loop spans 14 amino acids. The CDR3 DNA reads TGTGCCACCAGTGAAGGGGGAAGTGGAAACACCATATATTTT. As protein: CATSEGGSGNTIYF.

This chain joins TRBV19 and TRBJ2-7; the match to TRBD2 covers 10 bases. The junction had 7 bases not matched to a gene; V was cut back by 5 bases and J by 6 bases. The CDR3 is made up of 14 amino acids. CDR1 and CDR2 from the germline V gene are LNHDA and SQIVND (reference sequence). The CDR3 reads CASSLSSGSREQYF. The CDR3 region has the DNA TGTGCCAGTAGTCTCTCTAGCGGGAGTCGCGAGCAGTACTTC.

This chain joins TRBV20-1 and TRBJ2-1; D assignment may be TRBD1 or TRBD2 (6 bases each). Germline assignment: CDR1 DFQATT and CDR2 SNEGSKA (reference sequence). Trimming removed 5 bases at V and 7 bases at J, with 12 bases between. This CDR3 has 12 residues. The CDR3 loop is CSASGARNEQFF. The CDR3 DNA reads as TGCAGTGCTTCGGGGGCACGGAATGAGCAGTTCTTC.

The V call is TRBV18, the J call TRBJ2-7, with D perhaps matching TRBD1 or TRBD2 (5 bases each). Germline V gene sequence: CDR1 KGHSH, CDR2 LQKENI. The V end lost 4 bases, the J end lost 2 bases, and 21 bases lay between the germline ends. This CDR3 region has 17 residues. For the CDR3, the DNA is TGTGCCAGCTCACTAATCGTCGGGCCCCGAGGGGCCTACGAGCAGTACTTC. Encoded protein: CASSLIVGPRGAYEQYF. Full variable domain (rest looked up from reference TRBV18 and TRBJ2-7): NAGVMQNPRHLVRRRGQEARLRCSPMKGHSHVYWYRQLPEEGLKFMVYLQKENIIDESGMPKERFSAEFPKEGPSILRIQQVVRGDSAAYFCASSLIVGPRGAYEQYFGPGTRLTVT.

The chain couples TRBV29-1 to TRBJ1-2, with D possibly TRBD1 on 6 matching bases. V was cut by 5 bases and J by 7 bases, with 17 bases left in between. The CDR3 is 13 amino acids. CDR1 and CDR2 (germline): SQVTM, ANQGSEA. This CDR3 is CSVPHRDVGGYTF. The DNA of the CDR3 is TGCAGCGTTCCCCACAGGGACGTTGGTGGCTACACCTTC.